This T cell receptor beta chain is drawn from a study of T-cell memory formation after mild COVID-19. 5'RACE primed at constant segments yielded TCR alpha and TCR beta cDNA libraries bearing sample barcodes and UMIs. TCRdb redid the calling of the 5' RACE reads with MiXCR, one entry per CDR3 protein. The sample has fewer than 350,000 distinct CDR3 sequences; around 15% are singletons. This clonotype was counted only a few times. CDR1 KGHDR and CDR2 SFDVKD come from the germline V gene. The CDR3 is made up of 16 amino acids. Trimming took off 0 bases at V and 3 bases at J, with 12 bases between the two ends.

Sequencing used PBMCs or a T cell subset sorted from them (not recorded which). This sequence was found in a man aged 18 to 35 who had mild COVID-19 (a few samples of this study predate the infection). Cell type and time point are not known. The rearrangement uses TRBV24-1 and TRBJ2-3; possible D gene TRBD2, 6 bases. The chain's CDR3 is CATSDLGNGGTDTQYF. The CDR3 nucleotides read TGTGCCACCAGTGATTTGGGGAATGGAGGGACAGATACGCAGTATTTT.